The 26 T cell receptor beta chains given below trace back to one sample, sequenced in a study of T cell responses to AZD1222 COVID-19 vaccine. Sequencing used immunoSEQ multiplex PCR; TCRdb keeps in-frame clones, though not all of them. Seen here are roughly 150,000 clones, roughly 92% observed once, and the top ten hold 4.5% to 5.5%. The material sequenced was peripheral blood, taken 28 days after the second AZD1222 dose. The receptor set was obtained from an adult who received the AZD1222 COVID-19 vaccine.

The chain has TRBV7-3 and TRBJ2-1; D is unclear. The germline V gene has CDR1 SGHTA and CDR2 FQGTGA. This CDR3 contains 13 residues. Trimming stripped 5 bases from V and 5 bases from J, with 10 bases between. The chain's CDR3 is CASSPPRNNEQFF. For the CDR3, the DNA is TGTGCCAGCAGCCCCCCCCGCAACAATGAGCAGTTCTTC.

CDR3 sequence reads: CASSLLAGSNNEQFF. CDR3 bases: TGCGCCAGCAGCCTGTTAGCGGGGTCGAACAATGAGCAGTTCTTC. The chain uses TRBV5-1 and TRBJ2-1; 8 positions match TRBD2. The CDR3 runs 15 residues. Trimming cost V 4 bases and J 5 bases; bases outside gene matches: 8. The germline V gene has CDR1 SGHRS and CDR2 YFSETQ.

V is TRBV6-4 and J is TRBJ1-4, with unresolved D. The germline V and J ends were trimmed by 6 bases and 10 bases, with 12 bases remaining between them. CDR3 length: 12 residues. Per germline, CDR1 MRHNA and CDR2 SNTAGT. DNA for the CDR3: TGTGCCAGCAGCCCCGGGCTCGGAAAACTGTTTTTT. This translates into CASSPGLGKLFF.

The CDR3: CASRSSITGLAGVGDTQYF. As DNA, the CDR3 is TGTGCCAGCAGGTCCTCAATTACGGGACTAGCGGGAGTAGGAGATACGCAGTATTTT. This sequence joins TRBV27 and TRBJ2-3; TRBD2 agrees at 14 bases. This CDR3 has 19 residues. The V gene's germline CDR1 is MNHEY and CDR2 SMNVEV (reference sequence). Unmatched junction bases numbered 16, after V lost 6 bases and J lost 5 bases.

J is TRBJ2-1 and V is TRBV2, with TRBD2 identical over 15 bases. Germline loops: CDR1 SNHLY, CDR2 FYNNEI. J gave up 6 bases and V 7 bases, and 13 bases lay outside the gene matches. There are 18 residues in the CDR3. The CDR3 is CASNKAPGLAGGSNEQFF. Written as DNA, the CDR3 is TGTGCCAGCAATAAGGCCCCGGGACTAGCGGGAGGTTCCAATGAGCAGTTCTTC.

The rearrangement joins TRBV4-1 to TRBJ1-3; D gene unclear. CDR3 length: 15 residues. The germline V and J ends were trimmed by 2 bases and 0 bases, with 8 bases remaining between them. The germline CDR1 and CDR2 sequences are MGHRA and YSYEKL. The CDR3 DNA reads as TGCGCCAGCAGCCAACCACTAAGCTCTGGAAACACCATATATTTT. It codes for CASSQPLSSGNTIYF.

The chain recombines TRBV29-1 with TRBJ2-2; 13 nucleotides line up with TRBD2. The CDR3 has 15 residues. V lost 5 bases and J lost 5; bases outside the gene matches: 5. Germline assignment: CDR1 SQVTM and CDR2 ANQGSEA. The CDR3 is CSVHTSGRGTGELFF. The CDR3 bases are TGCAGCGTTCATACTAGCGGGAGGGGGACCGGGGAGCTGTTTTTT.

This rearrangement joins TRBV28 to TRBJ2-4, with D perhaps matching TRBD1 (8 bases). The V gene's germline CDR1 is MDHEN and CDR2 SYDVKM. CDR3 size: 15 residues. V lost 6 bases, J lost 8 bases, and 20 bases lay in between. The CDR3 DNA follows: TGTGCCAGCAGGTCAACGGACAGGGCGGGAGACATTCAGTACTTC. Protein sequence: CASRSTDRAGDIQYF.

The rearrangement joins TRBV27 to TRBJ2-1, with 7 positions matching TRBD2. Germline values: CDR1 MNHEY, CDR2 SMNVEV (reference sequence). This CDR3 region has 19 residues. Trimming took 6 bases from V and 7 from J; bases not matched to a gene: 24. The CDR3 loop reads CASSPPGRRGPELRNEQFF. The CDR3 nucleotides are TGTGCCAGCAGCCCCCCCGGGAGGAGGGGTCCGGAACTAAGAAATGAGCAGTTCTTC.

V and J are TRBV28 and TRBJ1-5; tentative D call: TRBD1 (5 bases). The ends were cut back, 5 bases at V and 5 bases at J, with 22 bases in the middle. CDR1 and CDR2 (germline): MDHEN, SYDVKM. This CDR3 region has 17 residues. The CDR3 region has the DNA TGTGCCAGCAGTCCGTATCCCCACGGGGTGGGGCATCAGCCCCAGCATTTT. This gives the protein CASSPYPHGVGHQPQHF.

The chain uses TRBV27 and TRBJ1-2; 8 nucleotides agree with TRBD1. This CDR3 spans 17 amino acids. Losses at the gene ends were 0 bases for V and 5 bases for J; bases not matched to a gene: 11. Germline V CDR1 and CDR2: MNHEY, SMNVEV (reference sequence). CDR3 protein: CASSLSPGQGGGYGYTF. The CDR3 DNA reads TGTGCCAGCAGTTTATCGCCCGGACAGGGAGGTGGTTATGGCTACACCTTC.

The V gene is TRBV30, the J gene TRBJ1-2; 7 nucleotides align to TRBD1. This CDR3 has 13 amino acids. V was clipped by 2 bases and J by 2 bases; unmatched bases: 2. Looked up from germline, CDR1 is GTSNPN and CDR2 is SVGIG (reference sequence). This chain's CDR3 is CAWSRGQNYGYTF. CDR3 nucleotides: TGTGCCTGGAGTCGGGGACAGAACTATGGCTACACCTTC.

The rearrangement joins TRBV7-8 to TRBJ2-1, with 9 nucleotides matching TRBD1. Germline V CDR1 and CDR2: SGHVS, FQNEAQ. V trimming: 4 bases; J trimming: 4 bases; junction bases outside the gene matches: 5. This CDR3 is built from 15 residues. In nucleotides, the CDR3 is TGTGCCAGCAGCTGGGACAGGGTAGCTTACAATGAGCAGTTCTTC. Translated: CASSWDRVAYNEQFF.

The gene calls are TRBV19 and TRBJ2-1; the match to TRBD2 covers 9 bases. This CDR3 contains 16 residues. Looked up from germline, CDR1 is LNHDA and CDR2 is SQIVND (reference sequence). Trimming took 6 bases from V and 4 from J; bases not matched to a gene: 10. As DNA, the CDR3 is TGTGCCAGTAGGGGCCGACGACTAGCGGATTACAATGAGCAGTTCTTC. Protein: CASRGRRLADYNEQFF.

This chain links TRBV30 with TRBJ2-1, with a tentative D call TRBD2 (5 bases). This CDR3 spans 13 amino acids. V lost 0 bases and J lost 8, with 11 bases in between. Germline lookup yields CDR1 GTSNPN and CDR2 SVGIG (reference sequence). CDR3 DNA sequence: TGTGCCTGGAGTGTGATTGAGGGAGATGAGCAGTTCTTC. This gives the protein CAWSVIEGDEQFF.

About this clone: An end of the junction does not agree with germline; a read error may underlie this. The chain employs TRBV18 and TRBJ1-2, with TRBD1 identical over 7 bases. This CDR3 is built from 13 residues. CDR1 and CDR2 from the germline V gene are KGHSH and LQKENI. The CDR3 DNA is TGTGCCAGCTCGCCACAGGGGCCCTGGGGCTACACCTTC. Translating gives CASSPQGPWGYTF.

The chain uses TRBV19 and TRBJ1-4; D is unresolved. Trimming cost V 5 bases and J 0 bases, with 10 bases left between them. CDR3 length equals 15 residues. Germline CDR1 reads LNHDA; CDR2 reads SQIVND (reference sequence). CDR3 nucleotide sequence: TGTGCCAGTAGTTCCAGACAAGCAACTAATGAAAAACTGTTTTTT. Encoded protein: CASSSRQATNEKLFF.

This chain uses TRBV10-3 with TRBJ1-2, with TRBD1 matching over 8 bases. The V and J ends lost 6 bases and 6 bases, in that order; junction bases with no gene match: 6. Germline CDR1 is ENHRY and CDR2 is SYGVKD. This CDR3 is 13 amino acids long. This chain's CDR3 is CAISLGQGDGYTF. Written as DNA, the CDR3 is TGTGCCATCAGCCTAGGACAGGGTGATGGCTACACCTTC.

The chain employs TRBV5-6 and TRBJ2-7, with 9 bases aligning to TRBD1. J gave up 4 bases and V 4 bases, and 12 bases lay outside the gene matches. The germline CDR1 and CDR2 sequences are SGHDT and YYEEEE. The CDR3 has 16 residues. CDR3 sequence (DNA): TGTGCCAGCAGCCCGACCGGGACAGGGCTTTCGTACGAGCAGTACTTC. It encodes CASSPTGTGLSYEQYF.

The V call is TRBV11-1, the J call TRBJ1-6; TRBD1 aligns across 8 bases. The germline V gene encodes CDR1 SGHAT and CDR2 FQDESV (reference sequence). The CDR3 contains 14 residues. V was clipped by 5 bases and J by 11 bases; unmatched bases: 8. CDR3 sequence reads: CASSPRTGLTPLHF. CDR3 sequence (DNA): TGTGCCAGCAGCCCGAGGACAGGGTTAACACCCCTCCACTTT.

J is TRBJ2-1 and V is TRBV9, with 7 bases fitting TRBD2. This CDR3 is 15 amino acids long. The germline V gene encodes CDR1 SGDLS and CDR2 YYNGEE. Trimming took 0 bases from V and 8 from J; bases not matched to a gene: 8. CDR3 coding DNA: TGTGCCAGCAGCGTAGGAGGGACTAACTGGGATGAGCAGTTCTTC. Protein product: CASSVGGTNWDEQFF.

In DNA form, the CDR3 reads TGTGCCAGCAGCTTCGACCGACCCAACACTGAAGCTTTCTTT. It codes for CASSFDRPNTEAFF. This chain links TRBV2 with TRBJ1-1; D ambiguous. Trimming removed 6 bases from V and 2 bases from J, with 13 bases in between. Germline assignment: CDR1 SNHLY and CDR2 FYNNEI. The CDR3 covers 14 residues. Combining the CDR3 with reference TRBV2 and TRBJ1-1 gives the whole variable domain EPEVTQTPSHQVTQMGQEVILRCVPISNHLYFYWYRQILGQKVEFLVSFYNNEISEKSEIFDDQFSVERPDGSNFTLKIRSTKLEDSAMYFCASSFDRPNTEAFFGQGTRLTVV.

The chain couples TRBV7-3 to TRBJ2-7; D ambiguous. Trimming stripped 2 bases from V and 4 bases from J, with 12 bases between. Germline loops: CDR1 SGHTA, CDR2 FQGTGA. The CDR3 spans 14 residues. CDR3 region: CASSLLGGVYEQYF. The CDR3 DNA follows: TGTGCCAGCAGCTTATTAGGTGGGGTATACGAGCAGTACTTC.

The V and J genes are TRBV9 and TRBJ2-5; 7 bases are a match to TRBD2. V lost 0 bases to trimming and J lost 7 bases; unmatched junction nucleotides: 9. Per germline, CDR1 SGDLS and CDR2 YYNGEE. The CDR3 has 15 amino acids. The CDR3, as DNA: TGTGCCAGCAGCGTAGAGGTAGCGGGCCCGGGGACCCAGTACTTC. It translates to CASSVEVAGPGTQYF. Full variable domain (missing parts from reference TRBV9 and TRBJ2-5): DSGVTQTPKHLITATGQRVTLRCSPRSGDLSVYWYQQSLDQGLQFLIQYYNGEERAKGNILERFSAQQFPDLHSELNLSSLELGDSALYFCASSVEVAGPGTQYFGPGTRLLVL.

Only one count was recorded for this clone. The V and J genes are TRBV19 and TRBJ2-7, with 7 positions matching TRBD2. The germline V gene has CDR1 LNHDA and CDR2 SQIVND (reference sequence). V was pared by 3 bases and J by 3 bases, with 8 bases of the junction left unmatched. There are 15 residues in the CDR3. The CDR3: CASSILGGSIYEQYF. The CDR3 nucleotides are TGTGCCAGTAGTATCTTAGGCGGGAGTATCTACGAGCAGTACTTC.

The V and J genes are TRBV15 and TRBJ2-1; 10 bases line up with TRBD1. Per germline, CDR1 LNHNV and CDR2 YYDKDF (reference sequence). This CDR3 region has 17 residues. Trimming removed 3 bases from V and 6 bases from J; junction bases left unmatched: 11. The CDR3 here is CATSRSPFGTGVNEQFF. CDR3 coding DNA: TGTGCCACCAGCAGGTCACCTTTCGGGACAGGGGTCAATGAGCAGTTCTTC.